Detailed here is one T cell receptor beta chain. Authors' processing steps: For nucleated cells, counts were estimated from reference gene primer amplification. The repertoire was sequenced with immunoSEQ multiplex PCR; TCRdb's copy has only in-frame clones and lacks some. D and trimming come from the DNA, and the V and J calls and clone size come from that table. The sample consists of approximately 150,000 clones, about four fifths of them appearing once. This entry comes from a study of blood T cell repertoires in COVID-19. Followed over time, Seattle patients had been enrolled while infection was active. This CDR3 is 17 amino acids long. The germline CDR1 and CDR2 sequences are SGHRS and YFSETQ. The V end was cut by 2 bases, the J end by 2 bases, with 18 bases between.

V usage is TRBV5-1 and J usage is TRBJ2-3; D is possibly TRBD1 (5 bases). The clonotype originates from a woman aged 80 or older with COVID-19, enrolled during active disease. Specimen: peripheral blood. CDR3 sequence reads: CASSFDPDKYYTDTQYF. The CDR3 nucleotides read TGCGCCAGCAGCTTCGACCCGGACAAATATTACACAGATACGCAGTATTTT.